The rows below give T cell receptor beta chains drawn from one sample of a study of blood T cell repertoires in COVID-19. Method: immunoSEQ multiplex PCR; TCRdb's copy keeps in-frame clones and lacks some. Here the sample spans about 370,000 clones, around 91% being singletons. The source material was PBMCs or T cells enriched from blood (not recorded which). These receptors came from a man aged 18 to 30 who had recovered from COVID-19. The CDR3 runs from the conserved cysteine through the conserved F or W. Fields, in order: V gene, D gene, J gene, clone size, CDR3 protein, CDR3 DNA. The D gene is left open where the match is weak. A row's size may be missing; if present it is once, few, many or a size class.

V gene: TRBV4-1
D gene: TRBD2
J gene: TRBJ2-7
clone size: -
CDR3 protein: CASSQESAGSYEQYF
CDR3 DNA: TGCGCCAGCAGCCAAGAATCAGCGGGGTCCTACGAGCAGTACTTC

V gene: TRBV7-8
D gene: -
J gene: TRBJ1-4
clone size: -
CDR3 protein: CASSSRGVFDEKLFF
CDR3 DNA: TGTGCCAGCAGCTCTCGTGGAGTTTTCGATGAAAAACTGTTTTTT

V gene: TRBV19
D gene: -
J gene: TRBJ2-1
clone size: -
CDR3 protein: CASAGLNLNEQFF
CDR3 DNA: TGTGCCAGTGCGGGCTTAAACCTGAATGAGCAGTTCTTC

V gene: TRBV12-5
D gene: -
J gene: TRBJ2-3
clone size: once
CDR3 protein: CASAEPLSTDTQYF
CDR3 DNA: TGTGCTAGTGCCGAACCCCTAAGCACAGATACGCAGTATTTT

V gene: TRBV2
D gene: -
J gene: TRBJ1-3
clone size: -
CDR3 protein: CASRQTGKAGNTIYF
CDR3 DNA: TGTGCCAGCAGGCAAACAGGGAAGGCTGGAAACACCATATATTTT

V gene: TRBV28
D gene: TRBD1
J gene: TRBJ1-2
clone size: -
CDR3 protein: CASSPNHRGGRGYTF
CDR3 DNA: TGTGCCAGCAGTCCTAACCACAGGGGGGGAAGGGGCTACACCTTC

V gene: TRBV18
D gene: -
J gene: TRBJ2-1
clone size: -
CDR3 protein: CASSPPYTGGSNEQFF
CDR3 DNA: TGTGCCAGCTCACCCCCTTATACTGGGGGGAGCAATGAGCAGTTCTTC

V gene: TRBV4-1
D gene: TRBD1
J gene: TRBJ2-7
clone size: -
CDR3 protein: CASSQGQGVIEQYF
CDR3 DNA: TGCGCCAGCAGCCAAGGACAGGGAGTGATCGAGCAGTACTTC

V gene: TRBV25-1
D gene: TRBD1
J gene: TRBJ2-5
clone size: -
CDR3 protein: CASSDTTGVQETQYF
CDR3 DNA: TGTGCCAGCAGTGATACGACAGGGGTACAAGAGACCCAGTACTTC

V gene: TRBV6-5
D gene: TRBD1
J gene: TRBJ1-5
clone size: -
CDR3 protein: CASSRTGGEQPQHF
CDR3 DNA: TGTGCCAGCAGTCGGACAGGGGGCGAACAGCCCCAGCATTTT

V gene: TRBV7-8
D gene: -
J gene: TRBJ1-4
clone size: -
CDR3 protein: CASSLGWGVNEKLFF
CDR3 DNA: TGTGCCAGCAGCTTAGGGTGGGGGGTAAATGAAAAACTGTTTTTT

V gene: TRBV12-5
D gene: -
J gene: TRBJ1-5
clone size: -
CDR3 protein: CASGLVLGQGNQPQHF
CDR3 DNA: TGTGCTAGTGGTTTGGTACTCGGTCAGGGGAATCAGCCCCAGCATTTT

V gene: TRBV3-1/TRBV3-2
D gene: -
J gene: TRBJ1-5
clone size: -
CDR3 protein: CASSLSGGNQPQHF
CDR3 DNA: TGTGCCAGCAGCCTTTCAGGAGGAAATCAGCCCCAGCATTTT

V gene: TRBV10-3
D gene: -
J gene: TRBJ1-5
clone size: -
CDR3 protein: CAISEGRENQPQHF
CDR3 DNA: TGTGCCATCAGTGAGGGACGGGAAAATCAGCCCCAGCATTTT

V gene: TRBV5-4
D gene: -
J gene: TRBJ2-6
clone size: -
CDR3 protein: CASSFQAQGGSGANVLTF
CDR3 DNA: TGTGCCAGCAGCTTCCAAGCCCAGGGGGGATCTGGGGCCAACGTCCTGACTTTC

V gene: TRBV4-3
D gene: -
J gene: TRBJ1-4
clone size: -
CDR3 protein: CASSREAATNEKLFF
CDR3 DNA: TGCGCCAGCAGTCGAGAGGCTGCAACTAATGAAAAACTGTTTTTT

V gene: TRBV7-8
D gene: TRBD1
J gene: TRBJ2-5
clone size: -
CDR3 protein: CANGDRGLKETQYF
CDR3 DNA: TGTGCCAACGGGGACAGGGGGTTAAAAGAGACCCAGTACTTC

V gene: TRBV10-1
D gene: TRBD1
J gene: TRBJ2-7
clone size: -
CDR3 protein: CASSSGTGGDGNYEQYF
CDR3 DNA: TGCGCCAGCAGTTCCGGGACAGGGGGCGATGGGAACTACGAGCAGTACTTC

V gene: TRBV9
D gene: TRBD2
J gene: TRBJ2-1
clone size: -
CDR3 protein: CASSVGPAGAGYNEQFF
CDR3 DNA: TGTGCCAGCAGCGTAGGTCCGGCGGGAGCCGGATACAATGAGCAGTTCTTC

V gene: TRBV2
D gene: -
J gene: TRBJ2-6
clone size: -
CDR3 protein: CASRTSQAGANVLTF
CDR3 DNA: TGTGCCAGCAGAACTTCCCAAGCCGGGGCCAACGTCCTGACTTTC

V gene: TRBV5-1
D gene: TRBD1
J gene: TRBJ2-7
clone size: -
CDR3 protein: CASSPSRDRASVYQYF
CDR3 DNA: TGCGCCAGCAGCCCAAGCCGGGACAGGGCTTCGGTGTACCAGTACTTC

V gene: TRBV12-5
D gene: -
J gene: TRBJ2-4
clone size: -
CDR3 protein: CASGLVQGQYF
CDR3 DNA: TGTGCTAGTGGTTTGGTCCAGGGACAGTACTTC

V gene: TRBV5-1
D gene: TRBD1
J gene: TRBJ1-2
clone size: -
CDR3 protein: CASSPDREVSGYTF
CDR3 DNA: TGCGCCAGCAGCCCGGACAGGGAGGTTAGTGGCTACACCTTC